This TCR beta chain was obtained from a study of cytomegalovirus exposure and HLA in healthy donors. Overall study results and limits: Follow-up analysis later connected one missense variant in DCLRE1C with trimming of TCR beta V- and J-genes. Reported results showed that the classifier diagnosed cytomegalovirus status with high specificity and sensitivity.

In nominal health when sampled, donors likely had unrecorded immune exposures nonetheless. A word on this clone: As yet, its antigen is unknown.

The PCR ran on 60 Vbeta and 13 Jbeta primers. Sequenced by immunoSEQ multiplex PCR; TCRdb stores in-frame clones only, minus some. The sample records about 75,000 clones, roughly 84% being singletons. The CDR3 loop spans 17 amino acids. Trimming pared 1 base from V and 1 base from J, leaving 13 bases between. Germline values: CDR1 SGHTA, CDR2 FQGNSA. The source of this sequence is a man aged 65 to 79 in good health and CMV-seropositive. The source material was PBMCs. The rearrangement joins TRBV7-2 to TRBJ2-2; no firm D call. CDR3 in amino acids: CASSLENTHLNTGELFF. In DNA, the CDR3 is TGTGCCAGCAGCTTAGAGAACACCCACCTGAACACCGGGGAGCTGTTTTTT.